A single sample gave rise to the 17 T cell receptor beta chains below, sequenced in a study of T cells after yellow fever vaccination. Each CDR3 protein gets one entry after TCRdb re-called the 5' RACE reads with MiXCR. Among approximately 300,000 distinct CDR3 sequences listed, over 8.5% were seen once. The sample was CD4+ T cells sorted from PBMCs, taken 45 days after the yellow fever booster vaccination. The receptors come from a man younger than 30 who received the YFV17D yellow fever vaccine.

This clonotype was detected only a few times. The CDR3 is CASSQQPGRLGDTQYF. Written as DNA, the CDR3 is TGCGCCAGCAGCCAACAACCCGGGAGACTAGGAGATACGCAGTATTTT. This rearrangement joins TRBV4-1 to TRBJ2-3; TRBD2 might be the D (6 bases). V gave up 2 bases and J gave up 5 bases, with 17 bases separating them. Germline CDR1 is MGHRA and CDR2 is YSYEKL. This CDR3 has 16 residues.

This clonotype showed up just a few times. The chain carries TRBV6-4 and TRBJ2-1; 7 nucleotides line up with TRBD1. The germline CDR1 and CDR2 sequences are MRHNA and SNTAGT. V trimming: 4 bases; J trimming: 4 bases; junction bases outside the gene matches: 7. The CDR3 contains 15 residues. The CDR3 spells CASSVTTGSYNEQFF. The CDR3 bases are TGTGCCAGCAGTGTCACGACAGGGTCTTACAATGAGCAGTTCTTC.

The table lists this clonotype with a few counts. The chain recombines TRBV5-1 with TRBJ1-3, with TRBD1 as a possible D gene (6 bases). Per germline, CDR1 SGHRS and CDR2 YFSETQ. The CDR3 spans 17 residues. Trimming pared 4 bases from V and 0 bases from J, leaving 17 bases between. The CDR3 loop is CASSAEGGASSGNTIYF. DNA for the CDR3: TGCGCCAGCAGCGCTGAGGGGGGGGCCAGCTCTGGAAACACCATATATTTT.

This clonotype was picked up a small number of times. The J gene is TRBJ1-4, the V gene TRBV6-1; D is perhaps TRBD1 (5 bases). Germline values: CDR1 MNHNS, CDR2 SASEGT. V lost 5 bases, J lost 6 bases, and 7 bases lay in between. The CDR3 contains 12 residues. The CDR3 spells CASSSGYEKLFF. CDR3 bases: TGTGCCAGCAGTTCAGGGTATGAAAAACTGTTTTTT.

This clonotype was found once. V usage is TRBV3-1 and J usage is TRBJ2-7; D remains ambiguous. Per germline, CDR1 LGHDT and CDR2 YNNKEL (reference sequence). Trimming took off 0 bases at V and 4 bases at J, with 13 bases between the two ends. The CDR3 is 15 amino acids. The CDR3 loop reads CASSQEGFPFYEQYF. CDR3 coding DNA: TGTGCCAGCAGCCAAGAGGGCTTCCCCTTTTACGAGCAGTACTTC.

This clonotype was picked up a small number of times. J is TRBJ2-3 and V is TRBV5-1, with 9 bases identical to TRBD2. The germline gives CDR1 SGHRS, CDR2 YFSETQ. Losses at the gene ends were 4 bases for V and 6 bases for J; bases not matched to a gene: 12. This CDR3 has 16 residues. CDR3 in amino acids: CASSPGLAGPGDTQYF. CDR3 nucleotides: TGCGCCAGCAGCCCGGGGCTAGCGGGGCCGGGGGATACGCAGTATTTT.

A word on this clonotype: One end of the junction fails to match germline, which may point to a read error. The rearrangement uses TRBV6-5 and TRBJ2-1; D remains ambiguous. This CDR3 comprises 11 residues. Germline lookup yields CDR1 MNHEY and CDR2 SVGAGI. The CDR3 bases are TGTGCCAGCCTCTCTAACAATGAGAAGTTCTTC. Its translation: CASLSNNEKFF.

The chain is built from TRBV4-2 and TRBJ1-4; 9 bases match TRBD1. The CDR3 sequence is 15 residues long. V dropped 2 bases and J dropped 6; count of bases not matched to a gene: 4. CDR1 and CDR2 from the germline V gene are LGHNA and YNFKEQ. The CDR3, as DNA: TGTGCCAGCAGCCAAAGGACAGGGGTGGATGAAAAACTGTTTTTT. This encodes CASSQRTGVDEKLFF.

This clonotype has a handful of counts. The J gene is TRBJ1-1, the V gene TRBV29-1; perhaps TRBD1 as D (5 bases). The CDR3 has 14 amino acids. Germline V gives CDR1 SQVTM, CDR2 ANQGSEA. V was trimmed by 0 bases and J by 5 bases, leaving 13 bases between them. The CDR3 loop is CSVEDLGGGTEAFF. The CDR3 DNA is TGCAGCGTTGAAGATCTGGGGGGAGGGACTGAAGCTTTCTTT.

This chain uses TRBV5-1 with TRBJ1-1, with a possible D match to TRBD1 (5 bases). The CDR3 has 14 residues. Germline V gene lookup returns CDR1 SGHRS and CDR2 YFSETQ. Trimming cost V 1 base and J 5 bases, with 12 bases left between them. The chain's CDR3 is CASSLNAGRTEAFF. The CDR3 DNA is TGCGCCAGCAGCTTGAACGCAGGGCGAACTGAAGCTTTCTTT.

The rearrangement joins TRBV20-1 to TRBJ1-5, with 7 nucleotides matching TRBD1. The germline CDR1 and CDR2 sequences are DFQATT and SNEGSKA (reference sequence). This CDR3 comprises 14 residues. Trimming removed 1 base from V and 3 bases from J; junction bases left unmatched: 3. The CDR3 DNA reads TGCAGTGCTAGAGTCGGACAGGTCAATCAGCCCCAGCATTTT. Translated, it gives CSARVGQVNQPQHF.

This clonotype has a count of ten or more. This sequence joins TRBV4-1 and TRBJ2-3; no clear D gene. The length of the CDR3 is 16 residues. CDR1 is MGHRA and CDR2 is YSYEKL in the germline V gene. Trimming pared 3 bases from V and 6 bases from J, leaving 19 bases between. CDR3 amino acids: CASSHLGRARMDTQYF. The CDR3 DNA sequence: TGCGCCAGCAGCCACCTCGGACGTGCGCGGATGGATACGCAGTATTTT.

This clonotype occurred a few times. This chain uses TRBV29-1 with TRBJ2-2; D is unresolved. V was cut by 1 base and J by 1 base, with 7 bases left in between. Germline-derived CDR1 and CDR2 are SQVTM and ANQGSEA. CDR3 length: 14 residues. The CDR3, as DNA: TGCAGCGTTGAAGTACAGCGGAACACCGGGGAGCTGTTTTTT. Amino acids: CSVEVQRNTGELFF.

This clonotype was seen a few times. The CDR3 loop is CASKVRANGYTF. The CDR3 coding sequence is TGTGCCAGCAAAGTAAGGGCGAATGGCTACACCTTC. The gene calls are TRBV6-5 and TRBJ1-2; no clear D. CDR1 is MNHEY and CDR2 is SVGAGI in the germline V gene. CDR3 length equals 12 residues. The V end was cut by 7 bases, the J end by 6 bases, with 12 bases between.

This clonotype has more than one count but fewer than ten. The chain employs TRBV6-4 and TRBJ2-7; 8 nucleotides align to TRBD1. There are 16 residues in the CDR3. Germline V CDR1 and CDR2: MRHNA, SNTAGT. With V trimmed by 0 bases and J by 2 bases, 6 bases remained unmatched. CDR3 protein: CASSDSRTGRTYEQYV. The CDR3, as DNA: TGTGCCAGCAGTGACTCTCGGACAGGGAGGACCTACGAGCAGTACGTC.

V is TRBV5-6 and J is TRBJ1-1; D not certain. Germline CDR1 is SGHDT and CDR2 is YYEEEE. V gave up 0 bases and J gave up 10 bases, with 13 bases separating them. The CDR3 has 13 residues. The CDR3 DNA sequence: TGTGCCAGCAGCTTGGTGAATGAGCAACGAGCTTTCTTT. The encoded protein is CASSLVNEQRAFF. The full variable domain, rest sourced from reference TRBV5-6 and TRBJ1-1, is DAGVTQSPTHLIKTRGQQVTLRCSPKSGHDTVSWYQQALGQGPQFIFQYYEEEERQRGNFPDRFSGHQFPNYSSELNVNALLLGDSALYLCASSLVNEQRAFFGQGTRLTVV.

This clonotype came up once. A much larger clone differs by one base, so this may be a read error. The DNA is left out, because the CDR3 cannot be placed on it with certainty; the CDR3 is given as TCRdb lists it. The chain links TRBV5-1 to TRBJ2-7; the D call in the table, TRBD1, was not verified against the DNA. Germline V CDR1 and CDR2: SGHRS, YFSETQ. From its first to its last residue, the CDR3 has 15 amino acids. This CDR3 is CASSFWAGGSYEEYF.